This entry lists 14 T cell receptor beta chains sequenced from one sample in a study of T cell changes during pregnancy in multiple sclerosis. Clones were read by immunoSEQ multiplex PCR, and TCRdb kept only the in-frame ones, dropping some. The data show tens of thousands of clones, around 94% seen once. The sample in question was peripheral blood, obtained in the third trimester of pregnancy. These receptors all stem from a female donor with multiple sclerosis, enrolled in a pregnancy study.

This chain links TRBV5-6 with TRBJ2-1, with D hard to call. Germline V CDR1 and CDR2: SGHDT, YYEEEE. The V gene lost 1 base and the J gene lost 8 bases, with 16 bases spanning the gap. The CDR3 contains 15 residues. Written as DNA, the CDR3 is TGTGCCAGCAGCTTGATTAGCCGGAATTCCGATGAGCAGTTCTTC. This gives the protein CASSLISRNSDEQFF.

This chain connects TRBV5-4 to TRBJ2-7; D is unclear. Looked up from germline, CDR1 is SGHNT and CDR2 is YYREEE (reference sequence). The CDR3 runs 14 residues. Trimming removed 0 bases from V and 3 bases from J, with 10 bases in between. CDR3 DNA sequence: TGTGCCAGCAGCTTGGCCGGCGGAATCTACGAGCAGTACTTC. It encodes CASSLAGGIYEQYF.

This clone was picked up a small number of times. The gene calls are TRBV4-1 and TRBJ2-1, with 7 bases aligning to TRBD2. J lost 7 bases, V lost 1 base, and 4 bases had no gene match. The CDR3 runs 14 residues. The germline gives CDR1 MGHRA, CDR2 YSYEKL. The CDR3 is CASSQVAGRNEQFF. The CDR3 DNA reads TGCGCCAGCAGCCAAGTAGCGGGTAGGAATGAGCAGTTCTTC.

The rearrangement joins TRBV27 to TRBJ1-2; D may be TRBD1 (5 bases). Trimming stripped 4 bases from V and 6 bases from J, with 12 bases between. The germline V gene encodes CDR1 MNHEY and CDR2 SMNVEV (reference sequence). The length of the CDR3 is 13 residues. CDR3 region: CASSYRGRDGYTF. CDR3 DNA: TGTGCCAGCAGTTATCGGGGGAGGGATGGCTACACCTTC.

V is TRBV29-1 and J is TRBJ1-1; tentatively, D is TRBD1 (5 bases). With 7 bases removed from V and 2 bases from J, the gap between germline ends came to 20 bases. Per the germline V gene, CDR1 is SQVTM and CDR2 is ANQGSEA. There are 15 residues in the CDR3. This CDR3 is CSARTLDTGNTEAFF. The CDR3 bases are TGCAGCGCTAGGACACTTGACACTGGAAACACTGAAGCTTTCTTT.

Turning to this clone: Other nucleotide sequences in the sample specify the same CDR3. The chain couples TRBV29-1 to TRBJ1-5; D remains ambiguous. The V end was cut by 1 base, the J end by 2 bases, with 6 bases between. The CDR3 covers 13 residues. CDR1 is SQVTM and CDR2 is ANQGSEA in the germline V gene. CDR3 DNA sequence: TGCAGCGTTGAAGTCGGGGGCAATCAGCCCCAGCATTTT. Translation gives CSVEVGGNQPQHF.

V usage is TRBV6-5 and J usage is TRBJ2-3; D is unclear. There are 14 residues in the CDR3. V lost 4 bases and J lost 7, with 15 bases in between. The germline V gene encodes CDR1 MNHEY and CDR2 SVGAGI. CDR3 sequence: CASSSLPSTNTQYF. The CDR3, as DNA: TGTGCCAGCAGTTCACTACCTTCTACAAATACGCAGTATTTT.

The V call is TRBV5-1, the J call TRBJ2-1; weak D call: TRBD1 (6 bases). The CDR3 sequence is 12 residues long. V lost 4 bases and J 9 bases, leaving 11 bases between the germline ends. In germline, CDR1 is SGHRS, CDR2 YFSETQ. The CDR3 sequence is CASSLGGVEQFF. Written as DNA, the CDR3 is TGCGCCAGCAGCCTAGGGGGTGTTGAGCAGTTCTTC.

This chain uses TRBV9 with TRBJ1-5; the D is unclear. Trimming left V 0 bases short and J 4 bases short, with 8 bases between. Germline CDR1 is SGDLS and CDR2 is YYNGEE. This CDR3 spans 14 amino acids. The CDR3 DNA reads as TGTGCCAGCAGCGTAGGGGCCGGTAATCAGCCCCAGCATTTT. Protein sequence: CASSVGAGNQPQHF. The whole variable domain, filled in from reference TRBV9 and TRBJ1-5, reads DSGVTQTPKHLITATGQRVTLRCSPRSGDLSVYWYQQSLDQGLQFLIQYYNGEERAKGNILERFSAQQFPDLHSELNLSSLELGDSALYFCASSVGAGNQPQHFGDGTRLSIL.

The chain employs TRBV7-8 and TRBJ2-4; 7 bases map to TRBD2. With 5 bases clipped from V and 3 bases from J, the junction kept 10 bases outside the gene matches. The CDR3 contains 16 residues. Germline V gene lookup returns CDR1 SGHVS and CDR2 FQNEAQ. The CDR3 spells CASSLFREVDKNIQYF. The CDR3 nucleotides are TGTGCCAGCAGCCTGTTTCGGGAGGTGGACAAAAACATTCAGTACTTC.

This chain joins TRBV19 and TRBJ2-2; a possible D gene is TRBD2 (5 bases). This CDR3 has 14 residues. Trimming took 3 bases from V and 3 from J, leaving 8 bases between them. Germline values: CDR1 LNHDA, CDR2 SQIVND (reference sequence). This CDR3 reads CASSMFGDTGELFF. CDR3 sequence (DNA): TGTGCCAGTAGTATGTTCGGGGACACCGGGGAGCTGTTTTTT. Filled out from reference TRBV19 and TRBJ2-2, the complete variable domain reads DGGITQSPKYLFRKEGQNVTLSCEQNLNHDAMYWYRQDPGQGLRLIYYSQIVNDFQKGDIAEGYSVSREKKESFPLTVTSAQKNPTAFYLCASSMFGDTGELFFGEGSRLTVL.

The chain joins TRBV4-3 to TRBJ2-7, with 9 nucleotides matching TRBD1. The V gene end was trimmed by 1 base and the J gene end by 3 bases; junction bases not matched to a gene: 7. From germline, CDR1 is LGHNA and CDR2 YSLEER. The CDR3 spans 16 residues. The CDR3 nucleotides read TGCGCCAGCAGCCAAGCGGACAGGGGAGTGTTCTACGAGCAGTACTTC. This sequence encodes CASSQADRGVFYEQYF.

The V call is TRBV4-1, the J call TRBJ2-1, with 8 bases lining up with TRBD1. Trimming cost V 4 bases and J 4 bases; bases outside gene matches: 9. The CDR3 has 16 amino acids. Germline CDR1 MGHRA, CDR2 YSYEKL. The CDR3 spells CASSPLSRDRYNEQFF. CDR3 DNA: TGCGCCAGCAGCCCTTTGTCCCGGGACAGGTACAATGAGCAGTTCTTC.

The V call is TRBV4-1, the J call TRBJ1-5, with D hard to call. Germline V CDR1 and CDR2: MGHRA, YSYEKL. This CDR3 region has 16 residues. Trimming shortened V by 4 bases and J by 7 bases, and 20 bases separated the two germline ends. The CDR3, as DNA: TGCGCCAGCAGCCCCAGCGGTCCCCTTCCTGAACAGCCCCAGCATTTT. Translation: CASSPSGPLPEQPQHF.